The clone carrying this T cell receptor (beta chain) is deemed medium-sized (0.01 to 0.1%). This same CDR3 is encoded by further DNA sequences in the sample. These data belong to a study of blood T cell repertoires in COVID-19. Here immunoSEQ multiplex PCR was the method, and the copy in TCRdb shows in-frame clones only, minus some. The table records tens of thousands of clones, roughly 81% of them present only once. CDR1 KGHSH and CDR2 LQKENI come from the germline V gene. V was clipped by 6 bases and J by 3 bases, with 12 bases between them. This CDR3 region has 14 residues. This TCR came from a woman in her 70s with acute or convalescent COVID-19. The sequenced sample was peripheral blood. The chain carries TRBV18 and TRBJ2-1; possibly TRBD1 for D (6 bases). In DNA form, the CDR3 reads TGTGCCAGCTCCCACACAGGGTACTACAATGAGCAGTTCTTC. Amino acid sequence: CASSHTGYYNEQFF. The complete variable domain, with remaining parts taken from reference TRBV18 and TRBJ2-1, reads NAGVMQNPRHLVRRRGQEARLRCSPMKGHSHVYWYRQLPEEGLKFMVYLQKENIIDESGMPKERFSAEFPKEGPSILRIQQVVRGDSAAYFCASSHTGYYNEQFFGPGTRLTVL.